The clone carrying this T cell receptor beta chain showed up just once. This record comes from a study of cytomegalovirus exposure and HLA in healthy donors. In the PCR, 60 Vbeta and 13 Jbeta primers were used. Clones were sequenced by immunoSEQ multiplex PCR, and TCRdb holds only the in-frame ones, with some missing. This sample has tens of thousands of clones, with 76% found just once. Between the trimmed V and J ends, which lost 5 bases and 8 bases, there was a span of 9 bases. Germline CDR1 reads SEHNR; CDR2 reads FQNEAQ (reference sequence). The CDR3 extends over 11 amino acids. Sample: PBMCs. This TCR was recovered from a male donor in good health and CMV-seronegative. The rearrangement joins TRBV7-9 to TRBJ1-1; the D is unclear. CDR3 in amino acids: CASSLEREAFF. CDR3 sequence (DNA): TGTGCCAGCAGCCTCGAGAGGGAAGCTTTCTTT.